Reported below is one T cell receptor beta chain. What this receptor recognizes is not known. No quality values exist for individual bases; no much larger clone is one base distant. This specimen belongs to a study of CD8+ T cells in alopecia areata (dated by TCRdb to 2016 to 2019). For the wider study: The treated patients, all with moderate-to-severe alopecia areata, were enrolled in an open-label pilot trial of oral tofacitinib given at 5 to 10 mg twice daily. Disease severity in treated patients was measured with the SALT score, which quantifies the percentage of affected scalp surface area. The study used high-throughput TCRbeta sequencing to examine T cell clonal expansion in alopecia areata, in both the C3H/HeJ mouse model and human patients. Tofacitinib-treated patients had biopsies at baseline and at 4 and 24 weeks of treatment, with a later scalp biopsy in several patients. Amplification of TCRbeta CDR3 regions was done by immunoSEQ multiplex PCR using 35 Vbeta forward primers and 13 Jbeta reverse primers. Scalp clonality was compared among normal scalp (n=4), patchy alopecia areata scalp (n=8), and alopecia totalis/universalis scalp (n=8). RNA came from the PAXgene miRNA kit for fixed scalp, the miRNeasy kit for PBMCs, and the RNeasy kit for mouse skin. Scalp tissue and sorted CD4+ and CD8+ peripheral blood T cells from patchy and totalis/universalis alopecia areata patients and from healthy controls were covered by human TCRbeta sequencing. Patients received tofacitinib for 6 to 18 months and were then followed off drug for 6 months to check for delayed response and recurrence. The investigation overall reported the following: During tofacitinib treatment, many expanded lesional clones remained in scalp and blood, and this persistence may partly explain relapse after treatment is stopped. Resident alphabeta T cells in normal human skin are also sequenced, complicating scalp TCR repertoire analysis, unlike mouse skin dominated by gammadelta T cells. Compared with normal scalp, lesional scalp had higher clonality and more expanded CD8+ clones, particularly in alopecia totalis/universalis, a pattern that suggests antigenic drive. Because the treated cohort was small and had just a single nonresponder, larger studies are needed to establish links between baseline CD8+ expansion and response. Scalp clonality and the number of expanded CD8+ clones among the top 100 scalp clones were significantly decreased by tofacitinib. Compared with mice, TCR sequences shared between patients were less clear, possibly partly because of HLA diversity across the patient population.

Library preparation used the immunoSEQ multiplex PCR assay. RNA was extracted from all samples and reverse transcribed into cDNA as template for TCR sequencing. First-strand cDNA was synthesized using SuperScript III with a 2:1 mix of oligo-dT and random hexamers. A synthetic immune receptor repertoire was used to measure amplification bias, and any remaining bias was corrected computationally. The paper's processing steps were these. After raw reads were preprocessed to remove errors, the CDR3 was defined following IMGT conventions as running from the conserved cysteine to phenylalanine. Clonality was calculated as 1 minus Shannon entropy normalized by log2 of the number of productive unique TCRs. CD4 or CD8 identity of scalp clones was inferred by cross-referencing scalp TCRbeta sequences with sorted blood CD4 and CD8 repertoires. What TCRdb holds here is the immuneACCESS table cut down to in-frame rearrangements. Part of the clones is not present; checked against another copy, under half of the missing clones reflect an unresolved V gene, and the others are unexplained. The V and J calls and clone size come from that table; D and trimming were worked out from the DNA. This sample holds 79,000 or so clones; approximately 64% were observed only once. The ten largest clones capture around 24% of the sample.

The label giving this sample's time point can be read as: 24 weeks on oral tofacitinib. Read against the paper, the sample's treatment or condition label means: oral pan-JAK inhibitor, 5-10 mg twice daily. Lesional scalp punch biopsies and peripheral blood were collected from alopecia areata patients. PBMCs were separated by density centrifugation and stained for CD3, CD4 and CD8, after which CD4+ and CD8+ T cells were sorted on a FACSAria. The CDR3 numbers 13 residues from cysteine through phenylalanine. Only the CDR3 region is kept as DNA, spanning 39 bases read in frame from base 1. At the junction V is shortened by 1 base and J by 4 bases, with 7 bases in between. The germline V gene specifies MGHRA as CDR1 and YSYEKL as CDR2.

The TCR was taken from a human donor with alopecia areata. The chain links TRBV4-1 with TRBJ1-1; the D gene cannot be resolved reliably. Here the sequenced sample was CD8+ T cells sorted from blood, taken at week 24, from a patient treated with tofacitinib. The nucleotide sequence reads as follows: TGCGCCAGCAGCCAAGGGCGTCGCACTGAAGCTTTCTTT. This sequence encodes CASSQGRRTEAFF.